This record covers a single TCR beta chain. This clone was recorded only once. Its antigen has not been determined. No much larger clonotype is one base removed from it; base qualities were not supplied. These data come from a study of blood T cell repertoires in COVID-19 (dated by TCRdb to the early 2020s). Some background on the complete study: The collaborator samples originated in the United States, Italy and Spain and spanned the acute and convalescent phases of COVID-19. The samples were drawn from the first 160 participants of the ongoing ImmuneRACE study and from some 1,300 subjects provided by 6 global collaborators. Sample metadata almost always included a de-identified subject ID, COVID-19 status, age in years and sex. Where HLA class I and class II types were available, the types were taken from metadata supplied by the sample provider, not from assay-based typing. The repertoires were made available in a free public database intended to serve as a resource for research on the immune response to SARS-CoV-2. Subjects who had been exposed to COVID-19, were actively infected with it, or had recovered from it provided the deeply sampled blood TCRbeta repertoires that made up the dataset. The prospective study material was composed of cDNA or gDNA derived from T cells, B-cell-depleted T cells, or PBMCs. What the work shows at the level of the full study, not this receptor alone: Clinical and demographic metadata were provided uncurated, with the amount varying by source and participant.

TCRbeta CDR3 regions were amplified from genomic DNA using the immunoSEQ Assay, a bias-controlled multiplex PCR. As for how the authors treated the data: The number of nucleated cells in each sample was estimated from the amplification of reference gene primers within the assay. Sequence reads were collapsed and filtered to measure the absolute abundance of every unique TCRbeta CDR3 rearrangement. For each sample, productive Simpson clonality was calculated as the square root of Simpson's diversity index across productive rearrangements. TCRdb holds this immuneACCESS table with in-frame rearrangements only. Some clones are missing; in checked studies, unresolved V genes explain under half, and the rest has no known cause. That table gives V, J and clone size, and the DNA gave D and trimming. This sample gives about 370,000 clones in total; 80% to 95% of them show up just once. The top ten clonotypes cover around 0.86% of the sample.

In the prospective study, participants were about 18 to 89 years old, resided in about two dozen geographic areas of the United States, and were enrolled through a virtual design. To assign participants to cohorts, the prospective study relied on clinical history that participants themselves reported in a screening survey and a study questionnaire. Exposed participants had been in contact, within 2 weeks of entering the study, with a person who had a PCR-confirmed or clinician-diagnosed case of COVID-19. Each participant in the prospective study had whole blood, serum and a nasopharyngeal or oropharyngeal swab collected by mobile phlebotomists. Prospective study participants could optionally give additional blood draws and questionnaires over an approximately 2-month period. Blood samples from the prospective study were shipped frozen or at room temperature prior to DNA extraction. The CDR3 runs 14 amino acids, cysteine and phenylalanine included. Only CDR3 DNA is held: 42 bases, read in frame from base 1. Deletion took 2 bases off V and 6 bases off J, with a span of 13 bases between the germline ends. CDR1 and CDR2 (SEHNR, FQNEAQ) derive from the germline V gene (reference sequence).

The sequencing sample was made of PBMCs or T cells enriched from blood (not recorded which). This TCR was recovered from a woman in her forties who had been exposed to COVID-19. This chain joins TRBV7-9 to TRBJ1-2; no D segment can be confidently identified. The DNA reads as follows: TGTGCCAGCAGCTTAAAGGGAGATCTAGATGGCTACACCTTC. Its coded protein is CASSLKGDLDGYTF.